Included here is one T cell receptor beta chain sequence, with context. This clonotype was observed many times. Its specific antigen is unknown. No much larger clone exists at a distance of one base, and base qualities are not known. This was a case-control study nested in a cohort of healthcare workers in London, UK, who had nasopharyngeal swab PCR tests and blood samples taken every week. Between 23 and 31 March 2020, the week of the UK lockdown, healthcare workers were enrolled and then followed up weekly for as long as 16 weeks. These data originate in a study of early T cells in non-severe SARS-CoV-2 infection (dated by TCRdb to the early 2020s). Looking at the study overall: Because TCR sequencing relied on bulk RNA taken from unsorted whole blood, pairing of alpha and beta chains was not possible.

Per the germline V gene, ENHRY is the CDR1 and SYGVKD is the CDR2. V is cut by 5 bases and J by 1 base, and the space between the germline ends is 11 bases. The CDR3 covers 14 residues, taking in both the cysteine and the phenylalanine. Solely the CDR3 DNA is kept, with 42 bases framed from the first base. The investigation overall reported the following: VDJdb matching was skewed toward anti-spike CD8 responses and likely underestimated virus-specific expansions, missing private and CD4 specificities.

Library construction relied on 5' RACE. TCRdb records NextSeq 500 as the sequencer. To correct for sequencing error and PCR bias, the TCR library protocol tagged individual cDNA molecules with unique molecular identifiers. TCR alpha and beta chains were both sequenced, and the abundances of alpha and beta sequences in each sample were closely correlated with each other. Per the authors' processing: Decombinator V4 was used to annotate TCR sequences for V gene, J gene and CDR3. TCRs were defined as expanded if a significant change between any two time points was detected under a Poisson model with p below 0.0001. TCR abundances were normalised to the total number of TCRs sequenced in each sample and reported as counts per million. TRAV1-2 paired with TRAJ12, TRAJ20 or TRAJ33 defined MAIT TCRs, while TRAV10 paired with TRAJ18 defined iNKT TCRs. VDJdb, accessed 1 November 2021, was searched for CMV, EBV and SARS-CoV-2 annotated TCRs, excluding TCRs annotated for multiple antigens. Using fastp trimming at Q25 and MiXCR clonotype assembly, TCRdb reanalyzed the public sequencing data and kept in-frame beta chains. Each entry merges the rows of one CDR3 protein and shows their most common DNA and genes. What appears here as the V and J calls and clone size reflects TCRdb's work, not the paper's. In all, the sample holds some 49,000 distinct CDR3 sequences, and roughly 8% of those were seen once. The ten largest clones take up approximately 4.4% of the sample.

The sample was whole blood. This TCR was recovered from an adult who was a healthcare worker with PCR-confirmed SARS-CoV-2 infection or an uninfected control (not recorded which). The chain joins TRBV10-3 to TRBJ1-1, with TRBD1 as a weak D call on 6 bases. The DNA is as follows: TGTGCCATCAGTCCAGGAGGGGGGAACACTGAAGCTTTCTTT. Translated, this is CAISPGGGNTEAFF.